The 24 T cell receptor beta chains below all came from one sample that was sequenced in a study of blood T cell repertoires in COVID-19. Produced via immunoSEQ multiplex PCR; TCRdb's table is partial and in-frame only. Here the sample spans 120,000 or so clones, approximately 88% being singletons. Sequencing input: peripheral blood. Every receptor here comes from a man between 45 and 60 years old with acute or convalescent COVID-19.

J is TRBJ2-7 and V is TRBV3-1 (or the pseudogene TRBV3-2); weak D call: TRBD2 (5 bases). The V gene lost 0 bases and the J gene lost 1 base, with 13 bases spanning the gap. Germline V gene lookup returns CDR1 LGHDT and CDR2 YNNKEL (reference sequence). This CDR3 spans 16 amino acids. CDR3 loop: CASSQDTSGFSYEQYF. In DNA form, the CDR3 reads TGTGCCAGCAGCCAAGACACTTCGGGATTTTCCTACGAGCAGTACTTC.

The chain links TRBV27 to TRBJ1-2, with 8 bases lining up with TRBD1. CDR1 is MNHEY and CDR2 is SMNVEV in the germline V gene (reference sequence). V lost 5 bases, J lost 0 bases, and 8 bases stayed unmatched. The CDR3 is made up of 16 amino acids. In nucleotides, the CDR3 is TGTGCCAGCAGTCCGCGACAGGGGCATACTAACTATGGCTACACCTTC. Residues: CASSPRQGHTNYGYTF.

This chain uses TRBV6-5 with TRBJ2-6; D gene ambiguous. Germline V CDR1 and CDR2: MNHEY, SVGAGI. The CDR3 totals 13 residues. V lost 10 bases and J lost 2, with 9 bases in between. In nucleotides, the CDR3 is TGTGCCACTCTTCAGGCTGGGGCCAACGTCCTGACTTTC. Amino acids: CATLQAGANVLTF.

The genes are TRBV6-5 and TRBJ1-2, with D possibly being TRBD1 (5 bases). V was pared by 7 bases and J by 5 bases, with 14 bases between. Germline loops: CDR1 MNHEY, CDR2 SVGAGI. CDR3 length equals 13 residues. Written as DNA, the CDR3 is TGTGCCAGCAATAGGAAGGAGGGGTATGGCTACACCTTC. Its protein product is CASNRKEGYGYTF.

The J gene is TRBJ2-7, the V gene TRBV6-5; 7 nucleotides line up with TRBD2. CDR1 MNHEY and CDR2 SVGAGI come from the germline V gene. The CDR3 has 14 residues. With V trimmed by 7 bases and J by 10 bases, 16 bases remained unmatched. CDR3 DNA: TGTGCCAGCATAGAACCGTCGGCCAGCGGGGAACAGTACTTC. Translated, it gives CASIEPSASGEQYF.

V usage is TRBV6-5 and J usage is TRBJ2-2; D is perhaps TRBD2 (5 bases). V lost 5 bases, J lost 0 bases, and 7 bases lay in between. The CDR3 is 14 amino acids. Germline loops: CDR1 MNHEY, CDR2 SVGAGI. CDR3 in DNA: TGTGCCAGCAGTAGAGGGACGAACACCGGGGAGCTGTTTTTT. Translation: CASSRGTNTGELFF.

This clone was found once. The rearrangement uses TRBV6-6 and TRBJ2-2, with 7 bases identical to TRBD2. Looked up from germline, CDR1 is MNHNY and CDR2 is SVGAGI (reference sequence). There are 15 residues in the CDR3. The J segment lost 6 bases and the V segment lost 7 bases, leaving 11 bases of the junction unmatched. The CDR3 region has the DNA TGTGCCAGCACCCGACCCCGTAGCGGGCCCGGGGAGCTGTTTTTT. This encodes CASTRPRSGPGELFF.

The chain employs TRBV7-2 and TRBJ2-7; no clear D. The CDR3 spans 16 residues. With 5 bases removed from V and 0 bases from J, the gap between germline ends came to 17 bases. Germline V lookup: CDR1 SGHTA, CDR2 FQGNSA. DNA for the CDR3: TGTGCCAGCAGCCTAGTCGGCGGAATTAGCTCCTACGAGCAGTACTTC. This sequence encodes CASSLVGGISSYEQYF.

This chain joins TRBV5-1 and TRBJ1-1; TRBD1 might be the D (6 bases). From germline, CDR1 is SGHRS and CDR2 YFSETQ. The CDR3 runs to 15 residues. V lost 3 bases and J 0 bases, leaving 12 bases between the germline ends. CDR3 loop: CASSSAGGLNTEAFF. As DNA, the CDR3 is TGCGCCAGCAGCTCCGCGGGGGGCCTGAACACTGAAGCTTTCTTT.

For the CDR3, the DNA is TGTGCCAGCAGTTACGGGCTCGACAGGCTCGGAAACACCATATATTTT. Translating it yields CASSYGLDRLGNTIYF. The V gene is TRBV6-5, the J gene TRBJ1-3, with D possibly matching TRBD1 (6 bases). The length of the CDR3 is 16 residues. Germline V lookup: CDR1 MNHEY, CDR2 SVGAGI. Trimming pared 2 bases from V and 4 bases from J, leaving 15 bases between.

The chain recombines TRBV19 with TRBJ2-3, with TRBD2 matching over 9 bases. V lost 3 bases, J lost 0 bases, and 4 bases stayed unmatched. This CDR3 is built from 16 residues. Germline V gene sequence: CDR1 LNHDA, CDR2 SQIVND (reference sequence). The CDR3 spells CASSIMAGGSTDTQYF. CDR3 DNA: TGTGCCAGTAGTATTATGGCGGGAGGGAGCACAGATACGCAGTATTTT.

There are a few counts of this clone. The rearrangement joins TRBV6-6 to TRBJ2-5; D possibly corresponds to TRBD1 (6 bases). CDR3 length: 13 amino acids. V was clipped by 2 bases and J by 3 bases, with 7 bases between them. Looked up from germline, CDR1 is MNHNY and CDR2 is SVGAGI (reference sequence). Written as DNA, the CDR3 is TGTGCCAGCAGTTACGGACAGAAAGAGACCCAGTACTTC. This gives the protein CASSYGQKETQYF.

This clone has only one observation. CDR3 amino acids: CSAGLLASSYNEQFF. The CDR3 DNA reads as TGCAGCGCTGGGCTCCTAGCGAGCTCCTACAATGAGCAGTTCTTC. The chain recombines TRBV29-1 with TRBJ2-1; TRBD2 is a possible D gene (6 bases). The CDR3 is made up of 15 amino acids. CDR1 and CDR2 (germline): SQVTM, ANQGSEA. V lost 7 bases to trimming and J lost 0 bases, with 16 bases between them.

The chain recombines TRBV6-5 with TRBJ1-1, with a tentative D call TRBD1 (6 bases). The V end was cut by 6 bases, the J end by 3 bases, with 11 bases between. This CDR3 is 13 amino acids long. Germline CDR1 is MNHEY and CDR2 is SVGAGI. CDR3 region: CASSPGQHTEAFF. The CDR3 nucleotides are TGTGCCAGCAGCCCGGGACAACACACTGAAGCTTTCTTT.

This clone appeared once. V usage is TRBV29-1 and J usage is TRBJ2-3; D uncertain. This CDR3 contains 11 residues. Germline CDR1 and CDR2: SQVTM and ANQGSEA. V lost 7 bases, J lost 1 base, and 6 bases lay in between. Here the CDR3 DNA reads TGCAGCGGAGGAGGCACAGATACGCAGTATTTT. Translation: CSGGGTDTQYF.

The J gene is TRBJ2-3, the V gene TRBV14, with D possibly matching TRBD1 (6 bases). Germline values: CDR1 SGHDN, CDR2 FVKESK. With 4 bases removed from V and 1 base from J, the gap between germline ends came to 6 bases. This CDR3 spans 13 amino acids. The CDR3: CASSRQGTDTQYF. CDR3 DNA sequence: TGTGCCAGCAGCCGACAGGGCACAGATACGCAGTATTTT.

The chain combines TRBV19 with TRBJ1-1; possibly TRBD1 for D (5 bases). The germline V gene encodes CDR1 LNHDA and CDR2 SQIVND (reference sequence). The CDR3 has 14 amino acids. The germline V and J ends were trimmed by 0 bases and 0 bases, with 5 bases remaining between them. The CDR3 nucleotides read TGTGCCAGTAGTATAGACAGGGTGAACACTGAAGCTTTCTTT. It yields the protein CASSIDRVNTEAFF.

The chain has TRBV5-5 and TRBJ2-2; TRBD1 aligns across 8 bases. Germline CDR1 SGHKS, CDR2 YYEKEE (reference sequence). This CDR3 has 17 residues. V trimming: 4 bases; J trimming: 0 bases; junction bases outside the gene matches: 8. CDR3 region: CASSHGQGFANTGELFF. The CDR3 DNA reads TGTGCCAGCAGCCACGGACAGGGCTTCGCGAACACCGGGGAGCTGTTTTTT.

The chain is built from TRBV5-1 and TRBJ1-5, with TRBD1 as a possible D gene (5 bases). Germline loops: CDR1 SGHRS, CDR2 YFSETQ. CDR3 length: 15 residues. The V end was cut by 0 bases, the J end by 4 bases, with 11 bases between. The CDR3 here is CASSLEGEGNQPQHF. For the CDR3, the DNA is TGCGCCAGCAGCTTGGAAGGGGAAGGGAATCAGCCCCAGCATTTT.

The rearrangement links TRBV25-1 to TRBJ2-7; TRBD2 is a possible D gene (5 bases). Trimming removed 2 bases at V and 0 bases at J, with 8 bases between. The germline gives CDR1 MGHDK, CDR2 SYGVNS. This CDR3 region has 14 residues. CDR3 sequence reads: CASSESGLSYEQYF. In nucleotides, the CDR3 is TGTGCCAGCAGTGAAAGCGGCCTCTCCTACGAGCAGTACTTC.

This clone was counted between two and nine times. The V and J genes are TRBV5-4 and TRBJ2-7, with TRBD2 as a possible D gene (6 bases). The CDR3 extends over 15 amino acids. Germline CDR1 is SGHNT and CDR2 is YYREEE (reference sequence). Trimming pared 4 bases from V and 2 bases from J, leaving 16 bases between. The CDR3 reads CASSRGTGATYEQYF. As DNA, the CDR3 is TGTGCCAGCAGCCGCGGGACCGGAGCCACCTACGAGCAGTACTTC.

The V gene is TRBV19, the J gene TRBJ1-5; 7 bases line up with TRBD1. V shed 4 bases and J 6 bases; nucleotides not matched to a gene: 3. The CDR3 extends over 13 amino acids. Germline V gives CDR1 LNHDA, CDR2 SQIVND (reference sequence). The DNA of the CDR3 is TGTGCCAGTAGTACTCAGGGGGGTCAGCCCCAGCATTTT. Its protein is CASSTQGGQPQHF. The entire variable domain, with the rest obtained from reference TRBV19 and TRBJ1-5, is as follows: DGGITQSPKYLFRKEGQNVTLSCEQNLNHDAMYWYRQDPGQGLRLIYYSQIVNDFQKGDIAEGYSVSREKKESFPLTVTSAQKNPTAFYLCASSTQGGQPQHFGDGTRLSIL.

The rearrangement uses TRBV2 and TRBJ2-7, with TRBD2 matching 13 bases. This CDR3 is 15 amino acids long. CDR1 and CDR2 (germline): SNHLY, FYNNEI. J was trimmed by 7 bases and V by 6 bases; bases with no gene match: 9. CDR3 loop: CASRAGLAGVSEQYF. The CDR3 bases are TGTGCCAGCAGAGCAGGACTAGCGGGAGTGAGTGAGCAGTACTTC.

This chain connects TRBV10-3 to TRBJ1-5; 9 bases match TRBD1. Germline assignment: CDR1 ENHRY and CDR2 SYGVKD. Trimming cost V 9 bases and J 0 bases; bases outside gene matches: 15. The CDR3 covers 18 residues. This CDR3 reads CAISPGQGVSFSNQPQHF. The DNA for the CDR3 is TGTGCCATTAGTCCGGGACAGGGTGTCTCCTTTAGCAATCAGCCCCAGCATTTT.